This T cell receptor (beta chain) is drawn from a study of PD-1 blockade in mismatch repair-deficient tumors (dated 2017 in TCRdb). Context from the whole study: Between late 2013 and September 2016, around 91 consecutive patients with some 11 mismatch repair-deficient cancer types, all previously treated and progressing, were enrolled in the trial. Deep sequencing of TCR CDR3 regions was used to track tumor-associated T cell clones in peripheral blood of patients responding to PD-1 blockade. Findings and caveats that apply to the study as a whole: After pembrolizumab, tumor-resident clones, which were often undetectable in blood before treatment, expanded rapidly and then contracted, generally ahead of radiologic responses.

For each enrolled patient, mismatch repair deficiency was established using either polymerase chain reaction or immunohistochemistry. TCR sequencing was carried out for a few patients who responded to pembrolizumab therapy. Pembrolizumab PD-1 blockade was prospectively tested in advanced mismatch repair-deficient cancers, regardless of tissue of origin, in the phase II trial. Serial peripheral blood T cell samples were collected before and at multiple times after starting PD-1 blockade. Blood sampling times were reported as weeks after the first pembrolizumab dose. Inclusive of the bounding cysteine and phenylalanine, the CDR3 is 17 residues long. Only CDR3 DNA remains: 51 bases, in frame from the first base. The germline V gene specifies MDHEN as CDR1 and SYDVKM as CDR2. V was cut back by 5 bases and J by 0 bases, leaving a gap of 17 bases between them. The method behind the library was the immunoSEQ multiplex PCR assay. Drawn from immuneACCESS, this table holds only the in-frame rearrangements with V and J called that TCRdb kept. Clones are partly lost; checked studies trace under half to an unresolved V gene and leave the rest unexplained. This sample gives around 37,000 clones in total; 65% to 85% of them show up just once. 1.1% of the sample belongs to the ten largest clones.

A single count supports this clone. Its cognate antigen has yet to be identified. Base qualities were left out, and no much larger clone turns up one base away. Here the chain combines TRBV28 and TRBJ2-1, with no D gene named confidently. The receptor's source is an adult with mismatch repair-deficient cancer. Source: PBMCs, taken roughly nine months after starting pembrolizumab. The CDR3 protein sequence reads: CASSPRLTLSSYNEQFF. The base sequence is TGTGCCAGCAGTCCCCGACTGACTCTGAGCTCCTACAATGAGCAGTTCTTC.